These T cell receptor beta chains were read from a single sample in a study of radiotherapy plus CTLA-4 blockade in lung cancer. Profiling relied on immunoSEQ multiplex PCR, and the TCRdb table lists in-frame clones only, not all of them. The sample yields tens of thousands of clones, over 75% seen once. The sequenced sample was peripheral blood, obtained from a patient treated with radiotherapy plus ipilimumab. These receptors were obtained from a human donor with non-small cell lung cancer that progressed on radiotherapy plus ipilimumab. The CDR3 runs from the conserved cysteine through the conserved F or W. Rows give clone size only sometimes, using once, few, many, or a class for an expanded clone.

>TRBJ1-6|TRBV6-1|-
CATLRGSSSPLHF
>TRBJ2-7|TRBV6-6|-
CASSYKGGESYEQYF
>TRBJ1-6|TRBV2|-
CASGNMGQVYNSPLHF
>TRBJ2-3|TRBV5-1|-
CASSPPLAGATDTQYF
>TRBJ2-5|TRBV11-1|-
CASSPHSGLRETQYF
>TRBJ1-6|TRBV9|-
CASSLQGSRDGSPLHF
>TRBJ2-7|TRBV5-6|-
CASSDYSYEQYF
>TRBJ2-5|TRBV19|-
CASSISSSGGKETQYF
>TRBJ2-7|TRBV6-6|-
CASSYSAGWAYEQYF
>TRBJ2-7|TRBV9|-
CASSGGDRAHYEQYF
>TRBJ2-1|TRBV9|-
CASSVGGGNEQFF
>TRBJ2-7|TRBV6-5|-
CASGRDEQYF
>TRBJ1-1|TRBV5-4|-
CASSLDLPRGINTEAFF
>TRBJ1-3|TRBV5-1|-
CASSLGQASSGNTIYF
>TRBJ2-7|TRBV5-1|-
CASSLVREYEQYF
>TRBJ1-1|TRBV11-2|-
CASSLAWGPDRANTEAFF
>TRBJ2-5|TRBV29-1|-
CSVIVQVETQYF
>TRBJ1-2|TRBV19|-
CASSPPGGQANYGYTF
>TRBJ1-6|TRBV21-1|-
CASSKAWGGGHSPLHF
>TRBJ2-1|TRBV2|-
CASRTGDHEQFF
>TRBJ1-6|TRBV7-2|-
CASSLVGEINSPLHF
>TRBJ2-7|TRBV5-4|-
CASRPQGVSYEQYF
>TRBJ1-2|TRBV10-1|medium-sized
CASSEATGAGGYTF
>TRBJ1-1|TRBV6-6|-
CASSPGRGNTEAFF
>TRBJ1-1|TRBV23-1|few
CASTQHRQGATEAFF
>TRBJ2-5|TRBV6-5|-
CASRPGGAAETQYF
>TRBJ2-1|TRBV7-9|-
CASRPPGTALGGEQFF
>TRBJ2-5|TRBV7-9|-
CASILAGAETQYF
>TRBJ2-3|TRBV5-8|-
CASSRTVTDTQYF
>TRBJ2-1|TRBV5-1|-
CASSLGQPNNEQFF
>TRBJ2-5|TRBV6-5|-
CASSQQGRIGTQYF